The present TCR beta chain was sequenced within a study of CD8+ T cells in alopecia areata. Study results and caveats: Scalp repertoires also include resident alphabeta T cells from normal skin.

Extraction and reverse transcription of RNA yielded cDNA as the sequencing template. The assay was immunoSEQ multiplex PCR, and TCRdb's table has in-frame clones only and misses some. The data hold tens of thousands of clones, with about three quarters observed a single time. Alopecia areata patients provided lesional scalp punch biopsies and peripheral blood, both collected for the study. With 4 bases clipped from V and 3 bases from J, the junction kept 3 bases outside the gene matches. CDR3 length: 14 amino acids. CDR1 and CDR2 from the germline V gene are SGHDT and YYEEEE. With respect to this clone: What it recognizes is unknown.

This TCR came from a human donor with alopecia areata. V and J are TRBV5-6 and TRBJ2-7; 11 bases match TRBD1. Specimen: NKG2D-low CD8+ T cells sorted from blood. CDR3 protein: CASSPGTGGYEQYF. The CDR3 DNA follows: TGTGCCAGCAGCCCCGGGACAGGGGGCTACGAGCAGTACTTC.